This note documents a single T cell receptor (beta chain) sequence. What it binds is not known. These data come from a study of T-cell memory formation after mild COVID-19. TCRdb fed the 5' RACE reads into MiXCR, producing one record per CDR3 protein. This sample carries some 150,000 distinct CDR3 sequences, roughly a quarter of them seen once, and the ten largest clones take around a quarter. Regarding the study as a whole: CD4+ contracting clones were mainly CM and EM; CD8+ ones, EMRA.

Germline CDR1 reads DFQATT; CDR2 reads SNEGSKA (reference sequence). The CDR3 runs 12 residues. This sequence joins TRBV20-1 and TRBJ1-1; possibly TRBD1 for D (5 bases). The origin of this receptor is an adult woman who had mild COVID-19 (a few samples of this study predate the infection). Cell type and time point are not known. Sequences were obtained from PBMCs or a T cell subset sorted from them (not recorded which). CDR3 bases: TGCAGCGCCCTTGGGGCGCAGACTGAAGCTTTCTTT. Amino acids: CSALGAQTEAFF.